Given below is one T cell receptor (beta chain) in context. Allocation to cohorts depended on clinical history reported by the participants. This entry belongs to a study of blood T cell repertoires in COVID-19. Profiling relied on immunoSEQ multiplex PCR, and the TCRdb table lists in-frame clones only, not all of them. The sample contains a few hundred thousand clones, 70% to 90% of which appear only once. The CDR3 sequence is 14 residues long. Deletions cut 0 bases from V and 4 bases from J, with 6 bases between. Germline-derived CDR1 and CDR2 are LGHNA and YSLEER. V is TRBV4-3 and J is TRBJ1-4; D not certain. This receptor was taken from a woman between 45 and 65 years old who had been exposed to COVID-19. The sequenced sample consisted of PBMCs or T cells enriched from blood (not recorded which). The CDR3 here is CASSQEQLNEKLFF. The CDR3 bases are TGCGCCAGCAGCCAAGAACAGCTTAATGAAAAACTGTTTTTT.